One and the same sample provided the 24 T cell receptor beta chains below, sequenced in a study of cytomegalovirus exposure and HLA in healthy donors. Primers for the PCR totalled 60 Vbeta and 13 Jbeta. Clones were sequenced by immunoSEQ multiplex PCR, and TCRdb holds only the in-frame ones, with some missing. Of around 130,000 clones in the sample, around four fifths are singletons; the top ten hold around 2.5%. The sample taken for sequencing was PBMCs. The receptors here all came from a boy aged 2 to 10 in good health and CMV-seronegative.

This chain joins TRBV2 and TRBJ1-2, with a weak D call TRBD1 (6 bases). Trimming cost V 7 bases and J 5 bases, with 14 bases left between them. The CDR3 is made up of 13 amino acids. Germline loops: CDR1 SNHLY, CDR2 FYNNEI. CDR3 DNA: TGTGCCAGCAACAAGGGGGAGACATATGGCTACACCTTC. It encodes CASNKGETYGYTF.

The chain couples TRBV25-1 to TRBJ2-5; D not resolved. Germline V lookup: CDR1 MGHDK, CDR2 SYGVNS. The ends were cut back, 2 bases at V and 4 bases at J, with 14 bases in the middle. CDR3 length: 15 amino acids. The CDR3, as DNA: TGTGCCAGCAGTGAAGGAGCCCAAGAAGGAGAGACCCAGTACTTC. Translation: CASSEGAQEGETQYF.

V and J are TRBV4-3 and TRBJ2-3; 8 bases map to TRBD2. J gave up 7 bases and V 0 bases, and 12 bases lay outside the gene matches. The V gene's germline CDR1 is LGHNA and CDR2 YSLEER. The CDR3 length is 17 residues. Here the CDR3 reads CASSQDQRGGYQNTQYF. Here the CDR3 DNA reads TGCGCCAGCAGCCAAGATCAGCGCGGGGGGTATCAAAATACGCAGTATTTT.

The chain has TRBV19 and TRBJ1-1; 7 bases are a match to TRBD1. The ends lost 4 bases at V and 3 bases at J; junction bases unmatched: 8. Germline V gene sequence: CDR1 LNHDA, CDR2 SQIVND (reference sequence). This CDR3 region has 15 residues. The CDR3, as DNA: TGTGCCAGTAGTACCTCGACAGGGTGGGACACTGAAGCTTTCTTT. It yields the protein CASSTSTGWDTEAFF.

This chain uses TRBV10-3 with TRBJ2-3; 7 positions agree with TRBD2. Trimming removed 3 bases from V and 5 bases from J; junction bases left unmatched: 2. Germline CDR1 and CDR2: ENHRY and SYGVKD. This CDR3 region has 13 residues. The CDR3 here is CAISDGEGDTQYF. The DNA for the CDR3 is TGTGCCATCAGTGATGGGGAGGGAGATACGCAGTATTTT.

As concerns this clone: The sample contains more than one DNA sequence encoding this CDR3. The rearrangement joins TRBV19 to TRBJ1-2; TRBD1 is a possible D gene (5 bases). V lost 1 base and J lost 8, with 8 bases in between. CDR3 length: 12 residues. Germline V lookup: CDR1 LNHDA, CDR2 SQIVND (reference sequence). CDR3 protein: CASSIGGRGYTF. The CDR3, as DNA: TGTGCCAGTAGTATAGGGGGCAGGGGCTACACCTTC.

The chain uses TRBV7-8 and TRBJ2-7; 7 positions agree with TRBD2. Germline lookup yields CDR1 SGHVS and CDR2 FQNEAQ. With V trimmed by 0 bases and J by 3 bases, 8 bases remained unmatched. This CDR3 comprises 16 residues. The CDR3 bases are TGTGCCAGCAGCTTAGCGAGGCCTAGCGGCCTCTACGAGCAGTACGTC. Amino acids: CASSLARPSGLYEQYV.

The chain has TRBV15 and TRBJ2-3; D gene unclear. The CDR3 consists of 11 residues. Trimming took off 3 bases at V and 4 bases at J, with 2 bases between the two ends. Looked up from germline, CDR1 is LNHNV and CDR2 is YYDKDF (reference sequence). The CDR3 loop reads CATSSADTQYF. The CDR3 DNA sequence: TGTGCCACCAGCAGCGCAGATACGCAGTATTTT. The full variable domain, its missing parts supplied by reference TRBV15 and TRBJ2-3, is DAMVIQNPRYQVTQFGKPVTLSCSQTLNHNVMYWYQQKSSQAPKLLFHYYDKDFNNEADTPDNFQSRRPNTSFCFLDIRSPGLGDTAMYLCATSSADTQYFGPGTRLTVL.

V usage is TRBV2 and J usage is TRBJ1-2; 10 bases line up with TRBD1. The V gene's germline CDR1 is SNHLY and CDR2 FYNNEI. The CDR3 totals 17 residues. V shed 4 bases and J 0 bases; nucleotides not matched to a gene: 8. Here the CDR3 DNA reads TGTGCCAGCAGTGCCCCGGGACAGGGGACTTCTAACTATGGCTACACCTTC. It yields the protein CASSAPGQGTSNYGYTF.

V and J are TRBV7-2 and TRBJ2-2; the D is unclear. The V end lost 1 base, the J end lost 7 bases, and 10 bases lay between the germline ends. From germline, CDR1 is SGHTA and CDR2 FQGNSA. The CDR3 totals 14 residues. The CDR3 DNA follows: TGTGCCAGCAGCTTAGAAACAGAGAACGGGGAGCTGTTTTTT. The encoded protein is CASSLETENGELFF.

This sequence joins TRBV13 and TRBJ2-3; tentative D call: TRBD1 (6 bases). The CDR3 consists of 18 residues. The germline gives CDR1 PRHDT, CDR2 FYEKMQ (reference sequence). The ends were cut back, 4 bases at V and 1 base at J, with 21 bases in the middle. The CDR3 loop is CASSSTATGPARTDTQYF. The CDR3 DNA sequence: TGTGCCAGCAGCTCCACCGCGACAGGACCAGCTCGCACAGATACGCAGTATTTT.

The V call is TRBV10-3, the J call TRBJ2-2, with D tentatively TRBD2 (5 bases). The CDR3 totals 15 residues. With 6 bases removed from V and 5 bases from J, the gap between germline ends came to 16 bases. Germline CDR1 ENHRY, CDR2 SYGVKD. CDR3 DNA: TGTGCCATCAGCCCATCGGGGTCGGCTACCGGGGAGCTGTTTTTT. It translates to CAISPSGSATGELFF.

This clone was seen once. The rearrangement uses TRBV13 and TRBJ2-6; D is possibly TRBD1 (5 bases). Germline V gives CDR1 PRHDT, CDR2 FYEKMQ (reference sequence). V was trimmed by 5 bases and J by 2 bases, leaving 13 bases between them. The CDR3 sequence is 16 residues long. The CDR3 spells CASSPTAGPGANVLTF. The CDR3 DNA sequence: TGTGCCAGCAGCCCGACGGCAGGGCCTGGGGCCAACGTCCTGACTTTC.

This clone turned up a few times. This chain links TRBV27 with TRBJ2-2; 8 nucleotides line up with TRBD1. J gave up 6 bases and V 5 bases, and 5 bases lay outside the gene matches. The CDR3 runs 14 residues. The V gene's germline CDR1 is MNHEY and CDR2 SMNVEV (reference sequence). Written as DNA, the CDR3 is TGTGCCAGCAGTCAACAGGGGGGCGCCGGGGAGCTGTTTTTT. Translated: CASSQQGGAGELFF.

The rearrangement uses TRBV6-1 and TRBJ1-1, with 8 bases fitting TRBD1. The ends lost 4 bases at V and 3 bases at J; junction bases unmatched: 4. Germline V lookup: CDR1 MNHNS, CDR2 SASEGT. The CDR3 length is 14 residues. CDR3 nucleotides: TGTGCCAGCAGTGCGACAGGGGCGTACACTGAAGCTTTCTTT. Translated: CASSATGAYTEAFF.

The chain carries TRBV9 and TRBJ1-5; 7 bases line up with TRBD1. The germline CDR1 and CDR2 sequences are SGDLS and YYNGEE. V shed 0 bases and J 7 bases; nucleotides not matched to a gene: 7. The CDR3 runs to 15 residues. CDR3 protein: CASSVEGTAKQPQHF. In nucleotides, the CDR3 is TGTGCCAGCAGCGTAGAGGGGACAGCAAAGCAGCCCCAGCATTTT.

This chain's CDR3 is CASSFSSGASTDTQYF. CDR3 coding DNA: TGTGCCAGCAGCTTTTCTAGCGGGGCTAGCACAGATACGCAGTATTTT. The chain recombines TRBV7-9 with TRBJ2-3, with 9 bases fitting TRBD2. The V gene end was trimmed by 3 bases and the J gene end by 0 bases; junction bases not matched to a gene: 4. From germline, CDR1 is SEHNR and CDR2 FQNEAQ (reference sequence). The CDR3 is made up of 16 amino acids.

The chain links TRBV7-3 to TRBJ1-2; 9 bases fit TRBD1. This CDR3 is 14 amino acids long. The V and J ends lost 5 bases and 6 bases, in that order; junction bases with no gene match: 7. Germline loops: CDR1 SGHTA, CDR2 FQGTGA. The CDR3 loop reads CASSTGTGFDGYTF. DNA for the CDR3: TGTGCCAGCAGCACCGGGACAGGGTTCGATGGCTACACCTTC.

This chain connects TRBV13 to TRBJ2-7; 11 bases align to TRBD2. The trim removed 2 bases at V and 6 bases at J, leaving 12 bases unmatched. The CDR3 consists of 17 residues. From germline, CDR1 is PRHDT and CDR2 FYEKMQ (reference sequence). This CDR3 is CASSLTAASGRSGEQYV. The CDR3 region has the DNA TGTGCCAGCAGCTTAACCGCCGCTAGCGGGAGGTCGGGCGAGCAGTACGTC.

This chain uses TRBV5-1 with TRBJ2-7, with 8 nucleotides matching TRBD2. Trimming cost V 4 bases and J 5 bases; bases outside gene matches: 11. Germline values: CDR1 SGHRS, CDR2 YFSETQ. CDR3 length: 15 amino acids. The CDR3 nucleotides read TGCGCCAGCAGCCCCTCGCGAGCGGGAGTAGACGAGCAGTACGTC. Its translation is CASSPSRAGVDEQYV.

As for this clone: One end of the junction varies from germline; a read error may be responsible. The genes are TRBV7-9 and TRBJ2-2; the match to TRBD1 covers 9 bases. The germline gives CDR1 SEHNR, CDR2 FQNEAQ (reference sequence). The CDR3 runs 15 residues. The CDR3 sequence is CSSSTGTGRTGELFF. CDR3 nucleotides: TGTTCCAGCAGCACCGGGACAGGGAGGACCGGGGAGCTGTTTTTT.

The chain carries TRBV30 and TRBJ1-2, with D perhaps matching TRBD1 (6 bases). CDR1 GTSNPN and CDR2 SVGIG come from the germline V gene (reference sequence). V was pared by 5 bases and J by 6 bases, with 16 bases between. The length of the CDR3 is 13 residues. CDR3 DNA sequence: TGTGCCTGGGGACGGGGGGGGCTGGATGGCTACACCTTC. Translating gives CAWGRGGLDGYTF.

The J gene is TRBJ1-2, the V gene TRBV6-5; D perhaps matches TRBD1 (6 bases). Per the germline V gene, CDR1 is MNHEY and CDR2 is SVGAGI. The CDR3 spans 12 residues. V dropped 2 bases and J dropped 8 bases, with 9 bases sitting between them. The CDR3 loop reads CASSYPGEGYTF. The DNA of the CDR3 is TGTGCCAGCAGTTACCCAGGGGAAGGCTACACCTTC.

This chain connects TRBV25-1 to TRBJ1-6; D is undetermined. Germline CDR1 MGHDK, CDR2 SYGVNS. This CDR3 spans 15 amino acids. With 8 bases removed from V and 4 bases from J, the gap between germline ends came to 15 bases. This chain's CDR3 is CASAPMELYNSPLHF. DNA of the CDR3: TGTGCCAGCGCGCCAATGGAGCTTTATAATTCACCCCTCCACTTT.